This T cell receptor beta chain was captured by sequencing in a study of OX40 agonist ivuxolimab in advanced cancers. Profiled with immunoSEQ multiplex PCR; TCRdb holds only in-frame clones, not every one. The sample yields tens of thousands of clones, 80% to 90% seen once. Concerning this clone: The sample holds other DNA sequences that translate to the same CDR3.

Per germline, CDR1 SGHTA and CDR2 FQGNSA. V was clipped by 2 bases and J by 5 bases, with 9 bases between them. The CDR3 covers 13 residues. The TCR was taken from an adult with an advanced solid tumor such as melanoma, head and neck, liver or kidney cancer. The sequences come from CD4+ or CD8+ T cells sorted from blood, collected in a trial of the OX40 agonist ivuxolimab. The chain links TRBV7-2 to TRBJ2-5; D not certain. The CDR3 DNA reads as TGTGCCAGCAGCTTATCCCTGGGCGAGACCCAGTACTTC. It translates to CASSLSLGETQYF.